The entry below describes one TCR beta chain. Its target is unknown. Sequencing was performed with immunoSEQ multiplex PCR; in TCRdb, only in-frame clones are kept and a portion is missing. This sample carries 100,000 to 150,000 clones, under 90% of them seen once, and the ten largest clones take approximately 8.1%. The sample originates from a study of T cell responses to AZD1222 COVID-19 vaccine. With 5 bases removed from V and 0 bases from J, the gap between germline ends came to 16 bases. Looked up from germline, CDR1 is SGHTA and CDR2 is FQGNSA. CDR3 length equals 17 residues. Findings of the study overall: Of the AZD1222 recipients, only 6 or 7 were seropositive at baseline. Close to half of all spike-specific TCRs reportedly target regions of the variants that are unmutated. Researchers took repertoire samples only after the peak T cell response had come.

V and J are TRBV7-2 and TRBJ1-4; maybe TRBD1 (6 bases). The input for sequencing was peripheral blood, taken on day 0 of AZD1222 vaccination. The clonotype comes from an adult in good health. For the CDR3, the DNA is TGTGCCAGCAGCCCCGGGGGCAGGGGTGCAACTAATGAAAAACTGTTTTTT. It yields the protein CASSPGGRGATNEKLFF.